The sequence of this T cell receptor (beta chain) was determined in a study of beta chain features in type 1 diabetes. Study context: Across every sample, about 100 million sorted cells were examined in total.

Isolated RNA was reverse transcribed in full, so expressed TCRB transcripts were sequenced. TCRdb's table, derived via immunoSEQ multiplex PCR, lists solely in-frame clones and lacks some. The data hold hundreds of thousands of clones, with approximately 30% observed a single time. This clone was counted a few times. Other DNA sequences from this sample encode an identical CDR3 as well. CDR1 and CDR2 (germline): SQVTM, ANQGSEA. The CDR3 loop spans 11 amino acids. V was pared by 2 bases and J by 4 bases, with 5 bases between. A single heparinised blood sample, averaging about 100 mL, was obtained per donor. Sort purity for all populations was recorded as exceeding 98%.

The sequence was collected from a man aged 18 to 30 in good health. J is TRBJ1-2 and V is TRBV29-1, with D possibly being TRBD1 (5 bases). Sequencing used naive CD4+ T cells from blood. CDR3 protein: CSVERGYGYTF. The DNA of the CDR3 is TGCAGCGTTGAAAGGGGCTATGGCTACACCTTC.